This T cell receptor beta chain was sequenced in a study of breast tumors, draining lymph nodes, adjacent tissues. Regarding the study as a whole: Data fit most tumor T cells coming from lymph node, expanding in tumor. Compared with basal-like, luminal-like tumors shared significantly more repertoire with nontumor tissue.

MiXCR was run by TCRdb on the multiplex PCR reads, yielding one entry per CDR3 protein. The repertoire has around 140,000 distinct CDR3 sequences, 20% to 25% of them found once; the top ten carry around 2.6%. This CDR3 has 12 amino acids. The germline gives CDR1 ENHRY, CDR2 SYGVKD. V lost 0 bases and J 4 bases, leaving 1 base between the germline ends. Breast cancer patients provided tissue from their axillary draining lymph nodes. This clonotype was observed at least ten times. As yet, its antigen is unknown. The clonotype originates from a female donor with breast cancer. Some clones in this sample may be carry-over from other donors' samples. The J gene is TRBJ1-5, the V gene TRBV10-3, with no clear D. Material: axillary lymph node tissue. DNA for the CDR3: TGTGCCATCAGTGAGTCAAATCAGCCCCAGCATTTT. Amino acids: CAISESNQPQHF.